This TCR beta chain emerged from a study of beta chain features in type 1 diabetes. Sequencing targeted expressed TCRB transcripts, as all isolated RNA had been reverse transcribed. Repertoires were generated with immunoSEQ multiplex PCR, while TCRdb's copy carries only in-frame clones and drops some. This table has some 250,000 clones, less than 35% appearing once. Findings of the study overall: The study found fewer insertions and more deletions at VDJ junctions in type 1 diabetes patients. When Type 1 diabetes patients were examined, their TCRB CDR3s proved moderately but significantly shorter in all four CD4+ subsets.

The CDR3 has 15 residues. V shed 6 bases, J shed 7 bases, and the junction held 12 bases outside the gene matches. Germline V CDR1 and CDR2: MNHNY, SVGAGI (reference sequence). Without exception, sorted populations had purity beyond 95%. As for this clone: The antigen remains unidentified.

This clonotype originated in a man aged 30-40 years in good health. Sequencing used central memory CD4+ T cells from blood. This rearrangement joins TRBV6-6 to TRBJ2-1; 7 nucleotides line up with TRBD2. The CDR3 DNA is TGTGCCAGCAGCCCTCCAACGGGAGGAGTAAATGAGCAGTTCTTC. The encoded protein is CASSPPTGGVNEQFF.